Listed below are T cell receptor beta chains from one sample, sequenced in a study of spatial heterogeneity in lung cancer. Each CDR3 protein is one row after TCRdb ran MiXCR on the 5' RACE reads. The table has about 11,000 distinct CDR3 sequences, roughly a quarter seen once; the top ten hold about 33%. The material was PBMCs, obtained at surgery. The source of these receptors is a female donor with early-stage non-small cell lung cancer. CDR3s include the opening cysteine and the closing phenylalanine or tryptophan. The D gene is left open where the match is weak. Clone size is given for some rows only: seen once, a few or many times, or a class if the clone is expanded.

v_call: TRBV29-1
d_call: -
clone_size: few
j_call: TRBJ2-1
cdr3_nt: TGCAGCGTTCTCCGGGCCGCGGACTCCTACAATGAGCAGTTCTTC
cdr3_aa: CSVLRAADSYNEQFF

v_call: TRBV6-1
d_call: TRBD1
clone_size: -
j_call: TRBJ1-4
cdr3_nt: TGTGCCAGCAGTGATAGAGGGGGCGCGGGAAAACTGTTTTTT
cdr3_aa: CASSDRGGAGKLFF

v_call: TRBV27
d_call: -
clone_size: few
j_call: TRBJ1-5
cdr3_nt: TGTGCCAGCAGTTCCCCCGGGGAGGATCAGCCCCAGCATTTT
cdr3_aa: CASSSPGEDQPQHF

v_call: TRBV30
d_call: TRBD2
clone_size: few
j_call: TRBJ2-3
cdr3_nt: TGTGCCTGGAGTCCCCCCGGGCGGGGGGGTACGCAGTATTTT
cdr3_aa: CAWSPPGRGGTQYF

v_call: TRBV18
d_call: -
clone_size: medium-sized
j_call: TRBJ2-3
cdr3_nt: TGTGCCAGCTCACCTCCTGGCACAGATACGCAGTATTTT
cdr3_aa: CASSPPGTDTQYF

v_call: TRBV2
d_call: TRBD1
clone_size: -
j_call: TRBJ2-7
cdr3_nt: TGTGCCAGCAGTGGGAACAGGGGTCCCTACGAGCAGTACTTC
cdr3_aa: CASSGNRGPYEQYF

v_call: TRBV9
d_call: -
clone_size: few
j_call: TRBJ2-3
cdr3_nt: TGTGCCAGCAGCCTGGTCCTCGGGAGCACAGATACGCAGTATTTT
cdr3_aa: CASSLVLGSTDTQYF

v_call: TRBV7-2
d_call: -
clone_size: medium-sized
j_call: TRBJ2-2
cdr3_nt: TGTGCCAGCAGCTTAGCCAGCGGAGCGAACACCGGGGAGCTGTTTTTT
cdr3_aa: CASSLASGANTGELFF

v_call: TRBV24-1
d_call: TRBD1
clone_size: few
j_call: TRBJ1-5
cdr3_nt: TGTGCCACCAGTGACACAGGGGGCGGTCAGCCCCAGCATTTT
cdr3_aa: CATSDTGGGQPQHF

v_call: TRBV5-4
d_call: -
clone_size: -
j_call: TRBJ2-7
cdr3_nt: TGTGCCAGCAGCTTGCAAGCGGATTCCTACGAGCAGTACTTC
cdr3_aa: CASSLQADSYEQYF